This T cell receptor beta chain was captured by sequencing in a study of Siglec-9 on CD8 T cells in melanoma. This table comes from immunoSEQ multiplex PCR, and its TCRdb copy is limited to in-frame clones, with some not included. The table includes under 600 clones, roughly 62% detected once. Germline CDR1 MNHEY, CDR2 SVGAGI. The CDR3 extends over 15 amino acids. Findings of the study overall: An effector memory CD8+ T-cell subset seemingly accumulating in melanoma was reportedly marked and regulated by Siglec-9.

A word on this clone: No antigen is known for it. One junction end disagrees with the germline gene, perhaps due to a read error.

The TCR sequence derives from a human donor in good health. Input material: Siglec-9+ CD8+ T cells sorted from blood. The chain combines TRBV6-5 with TRBJ2-3; 7 bases are shared with TRBD2. The CDR3 DNA is TGTGCCAGCAGTGACTCTGCGGGAGCCACAGATACGCAGTATTTT. As protein: CASSDSAGATDTQYF.